The TCR beta chain under discussion was sequenced for a study of cytomegalovirus exposure and HLA in healthy donors. Study-wide context: From around 180 million T cells, an earlier analysis saw 100 million to 140 million unique TCR beta sequences. An early release of data contained 80 million to 85 million unique TCRs, which came from HLA-typed donors. Regarding the study as a whole: Roughly uniform depth of sequencing across donors was assumed in presence/absence analyses. There were under 200 TCR beta chains listed as cytomegalovirus-associated.

PCR used 60 Vbeta primers and 13 Jbeta primers. The repertoire was sequenced with immunoSEQ multiplex PCR; TCRdb's copy has only in-frame clones and lacks some. The data hold under 200,000 clones, with around four fifths observed a single time. The germline gives CDR1 LNHNV, CDR2 YYDKDF (reference sequence). This CDR3 contains 21 residues. V lost 4 bases and J lost 2; bases outside the gene matches: 21. Regarding this clone: Its antigen remains unidentified.

This sequence originates from a female donor in good health and CMV-seronegative. Input material: PBMCs. The chain combines TRBV15 with TRBJ1-4; 8 nucleotides match TRBD1. The CDR3 nucleotides read TGTGCCACCAGCACGCCTGAATTTGGAGGGACAGGATTTGTGACTAATGAAAAACTGTTTTTT. It translates to CATSTPEFGGTGFVTNEKLFF.